This T cell receptor (beta chain) was obtained from a study of T cell repertoires in cytomegalovirus infection (dated by TCRdb to the late 2010s). As for the study more broadly: Recently identified HLA-C-restricted CMV epitopes, whose presentation resists viral immunomodulation, were targeted by peptide stimulations together with well-studied HLA-B-restricted epitopes. The HLA type of each donor mattered for the analysis, because public TCR beta signatures pointed to carriage of CMV infection along with the matching HLA type. Overall results and qualifications from the work: In both this cohort and an independent cohort of over 350 donors, the cumulative frequency of public TCR beta family members distinguished carriers of CMV infection plus the relevant HLA type. The ex vivo response was dominated by HLA-C-restricted CMV-specific TCR beta clonotypes, which also provided the single most frequent clonotype in two of eight donors.

Instrument on record: Illumina HiSeq 1500. TCRdb passed the public sequencing reads through fastp at Q25 and MiXCR, retaining productive beta sequences. Each CDR3 protein gets just one entry, which takes the most common genes and DNA from the rows behind it. The sample has some 900,000 distinct CDR3 sequences on record, about 30% of them singletons. The ten biggest clones cover around 11% of the sample. Taken with the paper, the label for treatment or condition translates to: in vitro stimulation with specific CMV peptide epitopes to enrich CMV-specific T cells. About this clonotype itself: Its cognate antigen has yet to be identified. No much larger clone is present one base from it, and per-base qualities are unavailable.

Sequences SQVTM (CDR1) and ANQGSEA (CDR2) are obtained from the germline V gene. The junction carries 10 bases between V and J, which are trimmed by 2 bases and 3 bases respectively. The CDR3 runs 14 residues from the cysteine to the phenylalanine. The sequence is cut down to CDR3 DNA, 42 bases in frame from base 1. The material sequenced was cultured CD8+ T cells from PBMCs, taken from culture after CMV antigen stimulation. The sequence derives from a human donor in good health (CMV status not recorded). Some clones in this sample may be carry-over from other donors' samples. The rearrangement combines TRBV29-1 with TRBJ2-2; no confident D gene assignment can be made. The DNA sequence is given as TGCAGCGTTGAAATGGAAGGGTACACCGGGGAGCTGTTTTTT. Its translation is CSVEMEGYTGELFF.